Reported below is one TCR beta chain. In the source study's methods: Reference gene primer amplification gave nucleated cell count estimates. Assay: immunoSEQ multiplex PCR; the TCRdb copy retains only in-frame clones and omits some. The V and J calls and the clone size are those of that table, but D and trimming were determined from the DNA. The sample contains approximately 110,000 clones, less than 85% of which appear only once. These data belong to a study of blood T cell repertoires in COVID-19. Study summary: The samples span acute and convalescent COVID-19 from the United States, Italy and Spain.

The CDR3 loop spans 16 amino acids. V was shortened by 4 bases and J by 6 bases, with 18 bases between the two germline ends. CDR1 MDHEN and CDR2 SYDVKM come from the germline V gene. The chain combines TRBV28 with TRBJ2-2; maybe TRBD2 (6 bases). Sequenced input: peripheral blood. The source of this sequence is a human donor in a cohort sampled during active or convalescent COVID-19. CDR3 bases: TGTGCCAGCAGTTCGCTTGGAGGGTTCAGTCCCGGGGAGCTGTTTTTT. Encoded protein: CASSSLGGFSPGELFF.